These T cell receptor beta chains were read from a single sample in a study of T cell repertoires in cytomegalovirus infection. TCRdb passed the reads through MiXCR, listing each CDR3 protein once. The sample carries about 570,000 distinct CDR3 sequences, about 40% recorded once. The antigens of these receptors remain unknown. The sample consisted of cultured PBMCs, taken from culture after CMV antigen stimulation. The receptors were sampled from a human donor in good health (CMV status not recorded). Some clones in this sample may be carry-over from other donors' samples. The CDR3 runs from the conserved cysteine through the conserved F or W. The D gene is left open where the match is weak. Clone size is not always given. Where it is, it says once, few, many or a class for expanded clones.

TRBJ1-1,TRBV7-2,TRBD1,.,TGTGCCAGCAGCCACGGAGGGGGCCGGATGAACACTGAAGCTTTCTTT,CASSHGGGRMNTEAFF
TRBJ2-1,TRBV20-1,.,.,TGCAGTGCTAGTCAGAGCTCCTACAATGAGCAGTTCTTC,CSASQSSYNEQFF
TRBJ1-4,TRBV4-1,.,.,TGCGCCAGCAGCCAAGCCTTCGTCTATACTTCGAGGGAAAAACTGTTTTTT,CASSQAFVYTSREKLFF
TRBJ2-1,TRBV7-9,TRBD2,.,TGTGCCAGCAGCTCCAGAGGGCTAGCGGAGAATGAGCAGTTCTTC,CASSSRGLAENEQFF
TRBJ2-7,TRBV20-1,.,once,TGCAGTGCTAGAGACCGGACCAAGATGGTAGCTTCCTACGAGCAGTACTTC,CSARDRTKMVASYEQYF
TRBJ2-5,TRBV6-1,.,.,TGTGCCAGCAGAGGGACCCCCCTACAAGAGACCCAGTACTTC,CASRGTPLQETQYF
TRBJ2-3,TRBV6-1,.,.,TGTGCCAGCAGTGGTGGGGGCTGGGGGGGCACAGATACGCAGTATTTT,CASSGGGWGGTDTQYF
TRBJ2-1,TRBV20-1,.,.,TGCAGTGCTAGTTTTGTGGGGAACAGTGAGCAGTTCTTC,CSASFVGNSEQFF
TRBJ2-5,TRBV7-6,.,few,TGTGCCAGCAATCTGGGGCGGAGTGAGACCCAGTACTTC,CASNLGRSETQYF
TRBJ2-3,TRBV20-1,.,.,TGCAGTGCTATGGCTAGCGGCACAGATACGCAGTATTTT,CSAMASGTDTQYF
TRBJ1-5,TRBV23-1,.,.,TGCGCCAGCAGTCAATCGAAGGGGCAAGGGGGCAATCAGCCCCAGCATTTT,CASSQSKGQGGNQPQHF
TRBJ2-3,TRBV28,.,once,TGTGCCAGCAGTACTGCAGGGTGGGGCACAGATACGCAGTATTTT,CASSTAGWGTDTQYF
TRBJ2-3,TRBV2,TRBD2,.,TGTGCCAGCAGACGAGGGACTAGCGGGGGGAGCACAGATACGCAGTATTTT,CASRRGTSGGSTDTQYF
TRBJ2-5,TRBV6-1,TRBD2,few,TGTGCCAGCACCCTCGGGACTAACCAAGAGACCCAGTACTTC,CASTLGTNQETQYF